The rows below give T cell receptor beta chains drawn from one sample of a study of cytomegalovirus exposure and HLA in healthy donors. Only in-frame clones appear in the TCRdb table, and some are missing; sequencing was by immunoSEQ multiplex PCR. The sample lists 180,000 or so clones; over 75% were seen once. The sequencing input was PBMCs. All receptors come from a woman aged 30 to 39 in good health and CMV-seronegative. Each CDR3 is given with its conserved first and last residue. Fields, in order: clone size, D gene, V gene, J gene, CDR3 DNA, CDR3 protein. A D gene is named only where the DNA matches it firmly. Clone size is given for some rows only: seen once, a few or many times, or a class if the clone is expanded.

size: few; D: NA; V: TRBV2; J: TRBJ2-7; DNA: TGTGCCAGCAAGCTTGAGGGAGGGGGCGAGCAGTACTTC; CDR3: CASKLEGGGEQYF
size: NA; D: NA; V: TRBV19; J: TRBJ1-1; DNA: TGTGCCAGTAGTATAGATCGGTGGGCCGAAGCTTTCTTT; CDR3: CASSIDRWAEAFF
size: NA; D: TRBD1; V: TRBV2; J: TRBJ1-4; DNA: TGTGCCAGCAGCAGACAGGGGGCGCTTACTAATGAAAAACTGTTTTTT; CDR3: CASSRQGALTNEKLFF
size: NA; D: TRBD1; V: TRBV7-2; J: TRBJ1-2; DNA: TGTGCCAGCAGCTTAGAAGGGACAGCTGTATATGGCTACACCTTC; CDR3: CASSLEGTAVYGYTF
size: NA; D: NA; V: TRBV15; J: TRBJ1-5; DNA: TGTGCCACCAGCAGAGAAGCGAATCAGCCCCAGCATTTT; CDR3: CATSREANQPQHF
size: NA; D: NA; V: TRBV4-2; J: TRBJ1-5; DNA: TGTGCCAGCAGCCAGGGAACAGGGTCCAATAATCAGCCCCAGCATTTT; CDR3: CASSQGTGSNNQPQHF
size: NA; D: NA; V: TRBV5-1; J: TRBJ1-1; DNA: TGCGCCAGCAGCTTGGACAGTAACACTGAAGCTTTCTTT; CDR3: CASSLDSNTEAFF
size: NA; D: NA; V: TRBV9; J: TRBJ1-2; DNA: TGTGCCAGCAGCGTAGAACAGAACTATGGCTACACCTTC; CDR3: CASSVEQNYGYTF
size: NA; D: TRBD1; V: TRBV7-9; J: TRBJ1-2; DNA: TGTGCCAGCAGCCGGACAGGGTACTTGAACTATGGCTACACCTTC; CDR3: CASSRTGYLNYGYTF
size: once; D: NA; V: TRBV6-5; J: TRBJ1-1; DNA: TGTGCCAGCAGTTACGGAGGCAGCAACACTGAAGCTTTCTTT; CDR3: CASSYGGSNTEAFF
size: NA; D: NA; V: TRBV4-1; J: TRBJ1-2; DNA: TGCGCCAGCAGCCAGCTCCACCTCCGACAGGAAGCTAACTATGGCTACACCTTC; CDR3: CASSQLHLRQEANYGYTF
size: NA; D: NA; V: TRBV7-9; J: TRBJ1-1; DNA: TGTGCCAGCAGCTTATCACTAAACACTGAAGCTTTCTTT; CDR3: CASSLSLNTEAFF
size: few; D: NA; V: TRBV4-1; J: TRBJ1-3; DNA: TGCGCCAGCAGCCAAGATTCGACTGTTGTAGTGGGGACTTACTCTGGAAACACCATATATTTT; CDR3: CASSQDSTVVVGTYSGNTIYF
size: NA; D: NA; V: TRBV4-1; J: TRBJ1-2; DNA: TGCGCCAGCAGCCCCGATGGACAAAACTTCTATGGCTACACCTTC; CDR3: CASSPDGQNFYGYTF
size: NA; D: NA; V: TRBV18; J: TRBJ2-1; DNA: TGTGCCAGCTCACCAGGCCCCACTATTGAGCAGTTCTTC; CDR3: CASSPGPTIEQFF
size: NA; D: NA; V: TRBV7-9; J: TRBJ2-4; DNA: TGTGCCAGCAGCTTAGTAGGGGGGGTAGGGATGAACATTCAGTACTTC; CDR3: CASSLVGGVGMNIQYF
size: NA; D: TRBD2; V: TRBV10-1; J: TRBJ2-3; DNA: TGCGCCAGCACCTCCGGGACTAGCGGGAAAGATACGCAGTATTTT; CDR3: CASTSGTSGKDTQYF
size: NA; D: NA; V: TRBV9; J: TRBJ2-1; DNA: TGTGCCAGCAGCGTAACCGGAATCTCGGGCAATGAGCAGTTCTTC; CDR3: CASSVTGISGNEQFF
size: NA; D: TRBD2; V: TRBV11-2; J: TRBJ2-2; DNA: TGTGCCAGCAGTCCAGCGGGGGGCTACACCGGGGAGCTGTTTTTT; CDR3: CASSPAGGYTGELFF
size: few; D: NA; V: TRBV6-1; J: TRBJ1-1; DNA: TGTGCCAGCAGTGAAAGGGGGAACACTGAAGCTTTCTTT; CDR3: CASSERGNTEAFF
size: NA; D: NA; V: TRBV18; J: TRBJ1-1; DNA: TGTGCCAGCTCCCCTCTGGAGGGAGGGAAGACTGAAGCTTTCTTT; CDR3: CASSPLEGGKTEAFF
size: NA; D: TRBD1; V: TRBV27; J: TRBJ1-2; DNA: TGTGCCAGCAGAGATTCCCCCGGGACAGGACACTCCCTTAACTATGGCTACACCTTC; CDR3: CASRDSPGTGHSLNYGYTF
size: NA; D: NA; V: TRBV18; J: TRBJ1-6; DNA: TGTGCCAGCTCACAATCGGGGATTAATTCACCCCTCCACTTT; CDR3: CASSQSGINSPLHF
size: NA; D: NA; V: TRBV5-4; J: TRBJ2-7; DNA: TGTGCCAGCAGCTCTGGGACACGTAGTACCTACGAGCAGTACTTC; CDR3: CASSSGTRSTYEQYF
size: once; D: NA; V: TRBV2; J: TRBJ1-1; DNA: TGTGCCAGCAAGTTGGGGAGGAACACTGAAGCTTTCTTT; CDR3: CASKLGRNTEAFF
size: NA; D: NA; V: TRBV5-1; J: TRBJ2-7; DNA: TGCGCCAGCAGCTTTGAGGATTCCGGCTCCTACGAGCAGTACTTC; CDR3: CASSFEDSGSYEQYF
size: NA; D: NA; V: TRBV5-1; J: TRBJ2-2; DNA: TGCGCCAGCAGCTTGGCCCCGCTAGGGGACACCGGGGAGCTGTTTTTT; CDR3: CASSLAPLGDTGELFF
size: NA; D: TRBD1; V: TRBV4-2; J: TRBJ2-7; DNA: TGTGCCAGCAGCGCCCGAGCCGGGACAGCCTACGAGCAGTACTTC; CDR3: CASSARAGTAYEQYF
size: NA; D: NA; V: TRBV5-4; J: TRBJ2-2; DNA: TGTGCCAGCAGCTTGGGGGGCCGGTTAACCGGGGAGCTGTTTTTT; CDR3: CASSLGGRLTGELFF
size: NA; D: TRBD1; V: TRBV6-1; J: TRBJ2-7; DNA: TGTGCCAGCAGTGAAATGAAGAGACAGGGAACGGACGAGCAGTACTTC; CDR3: CASSEMKRQGTDEQYF
size: NA; D: TRBD2; V: TRBV7-3; J: TRBJ2-1; DNA: TGTGCCAGCAAGGCGGGGGGGGACATTGGTGAGCAGTTCTTC; CDR3: CASKAGGDIGEQFF
size: NA; D: NA; V: TRBV2; J: TRBJ1-5; DNA: TGTGCCAGCAGGGAAGGGAGAACCGAGCCCCAGCATTTT; CDR3: CASREGRTEPQHF
size: NA; D: TRBD1; V: TRBV5-6; J: TRBJ1-4; DNA: TGTGCCAGCAGCTCCATTACAGGGGGTGGTGAAAAACTGTTTTTT; CDR3: CASSSITGGGEKLFF
size: NA; D: NA; V: TRBV6-5; J: TRBJ1-6; DNA: TGTGCCAGCAGTTACGGCAGGGGAAATTCACCCCTCCACTTT; CDR3: CASSYGRGNSPLHF
size: few; D: TRBD1; V: TRBV29-1; J: TRBJ2-2; DNA: TGCAGCGCCCACGGGGACAGGGGGAACACCGGGGAGCTGTTTTTT; CDR3: CSAHGDRGNTGELFF
size: NA; D: NA; V: TRBV5-1; J: TRBJ2-5; DNA: TGCGCCAGCAGCCCAACAGATGAGACCCAGTACTTC; CDR3: CASSPTDETQYF
size: few; D: TRBD1; V: TRBV7-3; J: TRBJ1-1; DNA: TGTGCCAGCAGCCAATCCGGGACAGGGGGCTACACTGAAGCTTTCTTT; CDR3: CASSQSGTGGYTEAFF
size: NA; D: TRBD1; V: TRBV30; J: TRBJ1-5; DNA: TGTGCCTGGATGACAGGGGCTCAGGGGCCCCAGCATTTT; CDR3: CAWMTGAQGPQHF
size: once; D: TRBD1; V: TRBV7-9; J: TRBJ2-7; DNA: TGTGCCAGCAGCTCCCGGGACAGGGGGCAATCCTACGAGCAGTACTTC; CDR3: CASSSRDRGQSYEQYF
size: NA; D: NA; V: TRBV5-1; J: TRBJ1-1; DNA: TGCGCCAGCAGCTTGGCCCCAGAAACGGAAGCTTTCTTT; CDR3: CASSLAPETEAFF
size: NA; D: NA; V: TRBV6-1; J: TRBJ2-5; DNA: TGTGCCAGCAGTGAACTGGGCGGTGGGAGGGAGACCCAGTACTTC; CDR3: CASSELGGGRETQYF
size: once; D: NA; V: TRBV5-3; J: TRBJ1-1; DNA: TGTGCCAGAAGCTTGGCGGGGACTGAAGCTTTCTTT; CDR3: CARSLAGTEAFF
size: NA; D: NA; V: TRBV10-1; J: TRBJ1-6; DNA: TGCGCCAGCAGTGGGACAGCAAATTCACCCCTCCACTTT; CDR3: CASSGTANSPLHF
size: NA; D: NA; V: TRBV19; J: TRBJ1-5; DNA: TGTGCCAGTACTAGGGGATTGGAAGGCAATCAGCCCCAGCATTTT; CDR3: CASTRGLEGNQPQHF
size: NA; D: NA; V: TRBV5-1; J: TRBJ1-6; DNA: TGCGCCAGCAGCTTGGGGAGGGCGGATTCCAGTTCACCCCTCCACTTT; CDR3: CASSLGRADSSSPLHF
size: NA; D: TRBD1; V: TRBV5-1; J: TRBJ1-1; DNA: TGCGCCAGCAGCTACTACAGGACAGGGGAGGTGGGCACTGAAGCTTTCTTT; CDR3: CASSYYRTGEVGTEAFF
size: once; D: TRBD1; V: TRBV7-2; J: TRBJ2-6; DNA: TGTGCCAGCAGCCCCGGGACAGTGAGCTCTGGGGCCAACGTCCTGACTTTC; CDR3: CASSPGTVSSGANVLTF
size: NA; D: TRBD1; V: TRBV7-9; J: TRBJ1-2; DNA: TGTGCCAGCAGCGCACAGGGGGCGGGTGGCTACACCTTC; CDR3: CASSAQGAGGYTF
size: NA; D: NA; V: TRBV7-8; J: TRBJ2-7; DNA: TGTGCCAGCAGCCGCGATGGGGGGGAGCAGTACTTC; CDR3: CASSRDGGEQYF
size: NA; D: TRBD1; V: TRBV6-6; J: TRBJ1-2; DNA: TGTGCCAGCAGGGATCGACAGGGGGCCGGCTATGGCTACACCTTC; CDR3: CASRDRQGAGYGYTF
size: NA; D: NA; V: TRBV12-5; J: TRBJ2-1; DNA: TGTGCTAGTGGTTTCCGGGACTCCATTTACAATGAGCAGTTCTTC; CDR3: CASGFRDSIYNEQFF
size: NA; D: TRBD1; V: TRBV29-1; J: TRBJ2-3; DNA: TGCAGCGGTCGACAGGGCGCAGATACGCAGTATTTT; CDR3: CSGRQGADTQYF
size: few; D: TRBD1; V: TRBV25-1; J: TRBJ2-3; DNA: TGTGCCAGCGCGGACAGGGGGGATTCAGATACGCAGTATTTT; CDR3: CASADRGDSDTQYF
size: NA; D: NA; V: TRBV11-2; J: TRBJ2-3; DNA: TGTGCCAGCAGCAATCCCGGGACTAGCACAGATACGCAGTATTTT; CDR3: CASSNPGTSTDTQYF
size: few; D: NA; V: TRBV12-5; J: TRBJ2-3; DNA: TGTGCTAGTGGTTGGATGACTAGAGATACGCAGTATTTT; CDR3: CASGWMTRDTQYF
size: NA; D: NA; V: TRBV18; J: TRBJ1-2; DNA: TGTGCCAGCACCAGTGGGGGCGGCTACACCTTC; CDR3: CASTSGGGYTF
size: NA; D: TRBD1; V: TRBV4-1; J: TRBJ1-2; DNA: TGCGCCAGCAGCCCAACGGGACAGAGAGAAATAAACTATGGCTACACCTTC; CDR3: CASSPTGQREINYGYTF
size: NA; D: NA; V: TRBV2; J: TRBJ2-6; DNA: TGTGCCAGCAAGACAGGTGCTGGGGCCAACGTCCTGACTTTC; CDR3: CASKTGAGANVLTF
size: NA; D: TRBD2; V: TRBV6-1; J: TRBJ2-5; DNA: TGTGCCAGCAGATTAGCGGGGGCCCCCGTCCCGACCCAGTACTTC; CDR3: CASRLAGAPVPTQYF